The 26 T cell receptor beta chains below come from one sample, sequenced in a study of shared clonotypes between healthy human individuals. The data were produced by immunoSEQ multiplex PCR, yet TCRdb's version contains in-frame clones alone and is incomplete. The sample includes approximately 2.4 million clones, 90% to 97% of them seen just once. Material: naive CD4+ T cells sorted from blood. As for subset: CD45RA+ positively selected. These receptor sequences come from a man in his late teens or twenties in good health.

CDR3: CAISEGREGGQPQHF. DNA for the CDR3: TGTGCCATCAGTGAGGGGAGGGAAGGTGGGCAGCCCCAGCATTTT. The chain combines TRBV10-3 with TRBJ1-5; D unclear. V lost 2 bases, J lost 7 bases, and 15 bases lay in between. This CDR3 is built from 15 residues. Germline values: CDR1 ENHRY, CDR2 SYGVKD.

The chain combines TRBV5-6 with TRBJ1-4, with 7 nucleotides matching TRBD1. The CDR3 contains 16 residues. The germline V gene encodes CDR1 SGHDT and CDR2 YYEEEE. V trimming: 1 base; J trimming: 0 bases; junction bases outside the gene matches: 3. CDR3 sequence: CASSLTGVATNEKLFF. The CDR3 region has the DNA TGTGCCAGCAGCTTGACAGGGGTTGCAACTAATGAAAAACTGTTTTTT.

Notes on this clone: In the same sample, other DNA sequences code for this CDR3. The chain's CDR3 is CAWSPNRSSGNTIYF. In nucleotides, the CDR3 is TGTGCCTGGAGTCCCAACAGGAGTTCTGGAAACACCATATATTTT. This sequence joins TRBV30 and TRBJ1-3, with a tentative D call TRBD1 (5 bases). Trimming pared 2 bases from V and 1 base from J, leaving 12 bases between. This CDR3 comprises 15 residues. Germline CDR1 and CDR2: GTSNPN and SVGIG (reference sequence).

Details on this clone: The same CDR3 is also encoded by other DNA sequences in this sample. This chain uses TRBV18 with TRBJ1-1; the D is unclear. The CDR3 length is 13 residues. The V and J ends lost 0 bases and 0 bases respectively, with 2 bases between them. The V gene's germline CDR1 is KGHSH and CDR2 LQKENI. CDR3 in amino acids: CASSPPLNTEAFF. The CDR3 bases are TGTGCCAGCTCACCACCACTGAACACTGAAGCTTTCTTT.

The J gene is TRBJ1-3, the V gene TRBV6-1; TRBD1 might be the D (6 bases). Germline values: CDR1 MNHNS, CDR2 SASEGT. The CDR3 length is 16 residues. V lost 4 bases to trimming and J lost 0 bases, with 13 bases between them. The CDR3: CASSGGQWGSGNTIYF. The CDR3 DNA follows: TGTGCCAGCAGTGGGGGGCAATGGGGCTCTGGAAACACCATATATTTT.

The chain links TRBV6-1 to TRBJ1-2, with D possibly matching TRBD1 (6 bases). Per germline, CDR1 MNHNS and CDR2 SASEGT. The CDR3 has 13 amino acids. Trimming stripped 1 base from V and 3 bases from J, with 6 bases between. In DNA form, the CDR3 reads TGTGCCAGCAGTGAAGAGGGGGACTATGGCTACACCTTC. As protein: CASSEEGDYGYTF.

CDR3 protein: CASSRFGTQYF. CDR3 in DNA: TGTGCCAGCAGCCGCTTTGGGACCCAGTACTTC. V gene TRBV5-4 combines with J gene TRBJ2-5; D unclear. From germline, CDR1 is SGHNT and CDR2 YYREEE (reference sequence). The CDR3 loop spans 11 amino acids. Trimming stripped 4 bases from V and 7 bases from J, with 8 bases between.

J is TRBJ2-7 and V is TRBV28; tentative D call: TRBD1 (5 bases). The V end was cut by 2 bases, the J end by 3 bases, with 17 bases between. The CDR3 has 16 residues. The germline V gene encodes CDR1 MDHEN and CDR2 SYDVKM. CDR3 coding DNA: TGTGCCAGCAGTTTAGCAGGGTACGGATTTCGCTACGAGCAGTACTTC. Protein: CASSLAGYGFRYEQYF.

The DNA of the CDR3 is TGTGCCAGCAGCTATCGGGACGGAACCTATGGCTACACCTTC. This gives the protein CASSYRDGTYGYTF. This chain links TRBV5-4 with TRBJ1-2, with D maybe TRBD1 (5 bases). Germline V CDR1 and CDR2: SGHNT, YYREEE (reference sequence). The CDR3 consists of 14 residues. Trimming removed 3 bases from V and 4 bases from J, with 13 bases in between.

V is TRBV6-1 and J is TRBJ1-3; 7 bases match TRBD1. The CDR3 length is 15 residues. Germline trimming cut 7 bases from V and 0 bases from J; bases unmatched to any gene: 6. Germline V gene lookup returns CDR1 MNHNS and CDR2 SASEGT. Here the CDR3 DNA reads TGTGCCAGCACACAGGGGTCGAACTCTGGAAACACCATATATTTT. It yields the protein CASTQGSNSGNTIYF.

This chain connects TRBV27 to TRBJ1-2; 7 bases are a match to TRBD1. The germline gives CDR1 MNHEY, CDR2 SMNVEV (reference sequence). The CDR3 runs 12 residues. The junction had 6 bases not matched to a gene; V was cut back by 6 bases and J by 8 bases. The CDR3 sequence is CASSTTGVGYTF. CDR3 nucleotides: TGTGCCAGCAGCACAACAGGGGTCGGCTACACCTTC.

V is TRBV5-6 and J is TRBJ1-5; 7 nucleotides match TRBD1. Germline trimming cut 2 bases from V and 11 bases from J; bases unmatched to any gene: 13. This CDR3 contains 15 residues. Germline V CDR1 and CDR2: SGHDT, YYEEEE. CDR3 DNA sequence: TGTGCCAGCAGCTTAAGGTCGACAGGGCCCGAAGCCCAGCATTTT. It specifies CASSLRSTGPEAQHF.

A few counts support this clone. CDR3 nucleotide sequence: TGTGCCAGCAATTGGGGAGCAGGGCCTCAGCCCCAGCATTTT. This sequence encodes CASNWGAGPQPQHF. The rearrangement links TRBV6-1 to TRBJ1-5; possible D gene TRBD1, 5 bases. Germline assignment: CDR1 MNHNS and CDR2 SASEGT. This CDR3 comprises 14 residues. V lost 7 bases and J lost 6, with 16 bases in between.

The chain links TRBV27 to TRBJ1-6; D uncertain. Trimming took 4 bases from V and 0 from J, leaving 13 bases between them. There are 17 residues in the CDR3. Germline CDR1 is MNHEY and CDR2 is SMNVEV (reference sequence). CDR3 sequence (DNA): TGTGCCAGCAGTTCGGGTGCCCTAAGCTCCTATAATTCACCCCTCCACTTT. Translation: CASSSGALSSYNSPLHF.

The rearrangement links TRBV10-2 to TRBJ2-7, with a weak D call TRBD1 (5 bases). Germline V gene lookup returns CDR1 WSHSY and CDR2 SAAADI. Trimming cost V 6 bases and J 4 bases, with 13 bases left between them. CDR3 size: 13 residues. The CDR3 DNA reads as TGCGCCAGCAGAACTGACAGATTGTACGAGCAGTACTTC. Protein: CASRTDRLYEQYF.

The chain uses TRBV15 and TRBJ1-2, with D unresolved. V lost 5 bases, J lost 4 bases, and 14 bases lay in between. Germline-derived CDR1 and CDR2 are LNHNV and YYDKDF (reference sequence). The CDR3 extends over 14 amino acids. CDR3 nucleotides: TGTGCCACCAGCCTACGGGGATCGAGCTATGGCTACACCTTC. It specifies CATSLRGSSYGYTF.

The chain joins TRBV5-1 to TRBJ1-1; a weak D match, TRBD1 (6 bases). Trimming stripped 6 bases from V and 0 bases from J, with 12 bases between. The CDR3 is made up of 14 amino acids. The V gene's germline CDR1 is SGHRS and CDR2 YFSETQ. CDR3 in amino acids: CASTHGQLNTEAFF. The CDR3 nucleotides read TGCGCCAGCACCCACGGACAGCTGAACACTGAAGCTTTCTTT.

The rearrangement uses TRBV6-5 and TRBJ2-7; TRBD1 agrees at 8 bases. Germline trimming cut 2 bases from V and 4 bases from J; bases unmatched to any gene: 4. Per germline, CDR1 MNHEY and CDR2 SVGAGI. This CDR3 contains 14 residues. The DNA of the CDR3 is TGTGCCAGCAGTTACCAGGGGGCGCCGTACGAGCAGTACTTC. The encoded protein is CASSYQGAPYEQYF.

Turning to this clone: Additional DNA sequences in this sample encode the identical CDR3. The CDR3 DNA reads TGCGCCAGCAGTGAGGACAGTTCCTACGAGCAGTACTTC. Protein: CASSEDSSYEQYF. The J gene is TRBJ2-7, the V gene TRBV10-1; D is possibly TRBD1 (5 bases). Between the trimmed V and J ends, which lost 2 bases and 1 base, there was a span of 6 bases. Germline V gene lookup returns CDR1 WNHNN and CDR2 SYGVQD (reference sequence). There are 13 residues in the CDR3.

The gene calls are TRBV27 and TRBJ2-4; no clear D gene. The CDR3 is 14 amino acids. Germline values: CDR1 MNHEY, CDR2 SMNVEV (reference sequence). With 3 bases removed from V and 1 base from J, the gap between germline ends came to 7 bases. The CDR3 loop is CASSLNRAKNIQYF. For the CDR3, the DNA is TGTGCCAGCAGTTTGAATCGGGCCAAAAACATTCAGTACTTC.

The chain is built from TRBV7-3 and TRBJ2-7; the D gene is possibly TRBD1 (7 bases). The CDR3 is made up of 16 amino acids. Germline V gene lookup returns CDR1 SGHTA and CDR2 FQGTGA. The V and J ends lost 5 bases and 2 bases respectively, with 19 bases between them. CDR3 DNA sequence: TGTGCCAGCAGCCTATACACCGCAGGGGGGACCTACGAGCAGTACTTC. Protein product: CASSLYTAGGTYEQYF. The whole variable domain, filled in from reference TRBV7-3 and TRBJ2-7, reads GAGVSQTPSNKVTEKGKYVELRCDPISGHTALYWYRQSLGQGPEFLIYFQGTGAADDSGLPNDRFFAVRPEGSVSTLKIQRTERGDSAVYLCASSLYTAGGTYEQYFGPGTRLTVT.

CDR3 in DNA: TGTGCCAGCAGCTGGGGGGGACAGGGGAAGCCCTACGAGCAGTACTTC. Amino acid sequence: CASSWGGQGKPYEQYF. This sequence joins TRBV5-4 and TRBJ2-7, with 10 bases matching TRBD1. There are 16 residues in the CDR3. Germline CDR1 SGHNT, CDR2 YYREEE (reference sequence). V lost 3 bases, J lost 2 bases, and 8 bases stayed unmatched.

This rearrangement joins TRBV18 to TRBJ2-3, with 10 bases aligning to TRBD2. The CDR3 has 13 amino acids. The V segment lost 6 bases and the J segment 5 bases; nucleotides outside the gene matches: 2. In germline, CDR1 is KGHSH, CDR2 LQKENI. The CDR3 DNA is TGTGCCAGCTCTCGACTAGCGGGAGATACGCAGTATTTT. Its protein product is CASSRLAGDTQYF.

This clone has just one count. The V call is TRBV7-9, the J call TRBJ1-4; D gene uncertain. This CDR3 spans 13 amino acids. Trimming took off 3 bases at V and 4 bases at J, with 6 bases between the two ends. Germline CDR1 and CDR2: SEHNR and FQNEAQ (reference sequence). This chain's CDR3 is CASSFGSNEKLFF. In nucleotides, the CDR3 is TGTGCCAGCAGCTTCGGGAGTAATGAAAAACTGTTTTTT.

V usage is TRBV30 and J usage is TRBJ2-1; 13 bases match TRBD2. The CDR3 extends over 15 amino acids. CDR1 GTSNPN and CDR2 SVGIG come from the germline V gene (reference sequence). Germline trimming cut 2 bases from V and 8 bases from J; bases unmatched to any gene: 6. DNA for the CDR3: TGTGCCTGGAGTTTGACTAGCGGGAGGATAGATGAGCAGTTCTTC. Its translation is CAWSLTSGRIDEQFF.

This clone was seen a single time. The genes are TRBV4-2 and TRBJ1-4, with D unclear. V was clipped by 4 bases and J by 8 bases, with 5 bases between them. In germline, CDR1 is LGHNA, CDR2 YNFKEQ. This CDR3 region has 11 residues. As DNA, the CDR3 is TGTGCCAGCAGCCCGGGGGAAAAACTGTTTTTT. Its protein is CASSPGEKLFF.